These 3 T cell receptor beta chains came from one sample sequenced in a study of shared clonotypes between healthy human individuals. The protocol was immunoSEQ multiplex PCR, while the TCRdb copy is restricted to in-frame clones and leaves out a portion. The sample holds about 580,000 clones, 95% to 98% seen once. Naive CD8 isolation took CD45RO-negative cells positively selected for CCR7 and excluded terminally differentiated effector memory CD45RA+ cells. The sample taken for sequencing was naive CD8+ T cells sorted from blood. The receptors derive from a man younger than 45 in good health.

The rearrangement links TRBV28 to TRBJ1-1; the match to TRBD1 covers 7 bases. This CDR3 region has 16 residues. Germline trimming cut 3 bases from V and 1 base from J; bases unmatched to any gene: 8. The germline CDR1 and CDR2 sequences are MDHEN and SYDVKM. In nucleotides, the CDR3 is TGTGCCAGCAGTTTGCGTCGACAGGGCACGAACACTGAAGCTTTCTTT. It encodes CASSLRRQGTNTEAFF.

This clone was found once. Other DNA sequences within the sample encode an identical CDR3. The genes are TRBV7-9 and TRBJ1-3, with 7 bases matching TRBD1. In germline, CDR1 is SEHNR, CDR2 FQNEAQ (reference sequence). This CDR3 has 15 amino acids. V was pared by 5 bases and J by 7 bases, with 11 bases of the junction left unmatched. This chain's CDR3 is CASSPRTGSRNTIYF. In DNA form, the CDR3 reads TGTGCCAGCAGCCCCAGGACAGGCAGTAGGAACACCATATATTTT.

The chain uses TRBV29-1 and TRBJ2-7; unclear D gene. CDR3 length: 16 amino acids. V gave up 4 bases and J gave up 3 bases, with 22 bases separating them. Germline assignment: CDR1 SQVTM and CDR2 ANQGSEA. CDR3 in DNA: TGCAGCGTTGTTTATAGTGGAGCCCCATACGGCTACGAGCAGTACTTC. Translated: CSVVYSGAPYGYEQYF.